The 26 T cell receptor beta chains given below trace back to one sample, sequenced in a study of blood T cell repertoires in COVID-19. Clones were read by immunoSEQ multiplex PCR, and TCRdb kept only the in-frame ones, dropping some. The sample lists around 230,000 clones, 83% occurring once. Material for sequencing was peripheral blood. Every receptor here comes from a woman aged 35 to 49 with active or convalescent COVID-19.

Remarks on this clone: The junction departs from germline at one end; a sequencing error may be responsible. The chain employs TRBV6-6 and TRBJ1-2; D remains unclear. CDR1 MNHNY and CDR2 SVGAGI come from the germline V gene (reference sequence). This CDR3 comprises 13 residues. CDR3 sequence: CASSIGVNYGYIF. For the CDR3, the DNA is TGTGCCAGCAGTATCGGCGTGAACTATGGCTACATCTTC.

In this sample, this clone turned up a few times. The chain combines TRBV5-8 with TRBJ1-4; 9 nucleotides align to TRBD1. V dropped 4 bases and J dropped 7; count of bases not matched to a gene: 8. CDR1 is SGHTS and CDR2 is YDEGEE in the germline V gene. This CDR3 spans 15 amino acids. The CDR3 region has the DNA TGTGCCAGCAGCGCCAGACAGGGGGGGGCTGAAAAACTGTTTTTT. Its protein is CASSARQGGAEKLFF.

This clone has more than one count but fewer than ten. V gene TRBV6-5 combines with J gene TRBJ2-7; D might be TRBD1 (6 bases). The V end lost 8 bases, the J end lost 5 bases, and 16 bases lay between the germline ends. Per germline, CDR1 MNHEY and CDR2 SVGAGI. This CDR3 has 13 residues. This CDR3 reads CASRFVGAHEQYF. Here the CDR3 DNA reads TGTGCCAGCCGGTTTGTGGGGGCCCACGAGCAGTACTTC.

This sequence joins TRBV19 and TRBJ1-2, with 8 bases matching TRBD1. J was trimmed by 4 bases and V by 9 bases; bases with no gene match: 13. Germline V gene sequence: CDR1 LNHDA, CDR2 SQIVND (reference sequence). The CDR3 is 15 amino acids. CDR3 in amino acids: CASTMMTGVSYGYTF. CDR3 in DNA: TGTGCCAGCACTATGATGACAGGGGTCAGCTATGGCTACACCTTC.

The chain has TRBV28 and TRBJ2-5, with 7 bases aligning to TRBD1. The germline CDR1 and CDR2 sequences are MDHEN and SYDVKM. With 2 bases clipped from V and 5 bases from J, the junction kept 11 bases outside the gene matches. This CDR3 has 16 residues. CDR3 sequence (DNA): TGTGCCAGCAGTTTAACCCCCGGGACAGTCGAGGAGACCCAGTACTTC. Residues: CASSLTPGTVEETQYF.

The genes are TRBV6-5 and TRBJ1-4, with 7 nucleotides matching TRBD1. Trimming took 6 bases from V and 8 from J; bases not matched to a gene: 12. Germline CDR1 is MNHEY and CDR2 is SVGAGI. This CDR3 contains 15 residues. The CDR3: CASRFPEGAEEKLFF. The CDR3 DNA reads TGTGCCAGCAGGTTTCCGGAGGGGGCGGAGGAAAAACTGTTTTTT.

This clone was detected a few times. The rearrangement links TRBV11-3 to TRBJ2-2; 7 nucleotides line up with TRBD2. This CDR3 contains 15 residues. Germline-derived CDR1 and CDR2 are SGHNT and YENEEA. V trimming: 4 bases; J trimming: 9 bases; junction bases outside the gene matches: 11. The CDR3, as DNA: TGTGCCAGCAGCTCCACTAGCGCCTTTGTCCGGGAGCTGTTTTTT. It yields the protein CASSSTSAFVRELFF.

V gene TRBV2 combines with J gene TRBJ1-5; the match to TRBD1 covers 8 bases. Germline CDR1 and CDR2: SNHLY and FYNNEI. The CDR3 runs 14 residues. J was trimmed by 6 bases and V by 4 bases; bases with no gene match: 5. CDR3 DNA sequence: TGTGCCAGCAGTGCCCAGGGGGCCGGTCAGCCCCAGCATTTT. Encoded protein: CASSAQGAGQPQHF.

CDR3 residues: CSGTPGDTGELFF. The CDR3 region has the DNA TGCAGCGGCACACCGGGGGACACCGGGGAGCTGTTTTTT. This chain connects TRBV29-1 to TRBJ2-2; a possible D gene is TRBD2 (6 bases). Germline CDR1 is SQVTM and CDR2 is ANQGSEA. The CDR3 length is 13 residues. V gave up 7 bases and J gave up 3 bases, with 12 bases separating them.

V usage is TRBV5-4 and J usage is TRBJ2-7; TRBD2 matches 14 bases. Germline loops: CDR1 SGHNT, CDR2 YYREEE (reference sequence). With 0 bases clipped from V and 2 bases from J, the junction kept 1 base outside the gene matches. This CDR3 region has 16 residues. The chain's CDR3 is CASSLGGLAGAYEQYF. DNA of the CDR3: TGTGCCAGCAGCTTGGGGGGACTAGCGGGGGCCTACGAGCAGTACTTC.

The chain has TRBV7-2 and TRBJ1-6; a possible D gene is TRBD1 (6 bases). V was shortened by 4 bases and J by 7 bases, with 14 bases between the two germline ends. The CDR3 covers 15 residues. CDR1 is SGHTA, CDR2 FQGNSA, per germline. CDR3 loop: CASSYTGGGNSPLHF. CDR3 DNA: TGTGCCAGCAGCTACACGGGGGGCGGGAATTCACCCCTCCACTTT.

This chain joins TRBV9 and TRBJ1-1; D is unresolved. The V and J ends lost 0 bases and 4 bases respectively, with 16 bases between them. Per germline, CDR1 SGDLS and CDR2 YYNGEE. CDR3 length: 16 amino acids. CDR3 nucleotides: TGTGCCAGCAGCGTAGAGGGAGTGACGAGGGCCACTGAAGCTTTCTTT. It yields the protein CASSVEGVTRATEAFF.

This clone was seen only once. CDR3: CAWMGQRNSPLHF. As DNA, the CDR3 is TGTGCCTGGATGGGACAGCGAAATTCACCCCTCCACTTT. The rearrangement joins TRBV30 to TRBJ1-6; 7 nucleotides agree with TRBD1. This CDR3 spans 13 amino acids. Trimming removed 4 bases from V and 7 bases from J; junction bases left unmatched: 4. CDR1 GTSNPN and CDR2 SVGIG come from the germline V gene (reference sequence).

This clone has only a few counts. The chain combines TRBV6-6 with TRBJ2-1; TRBD1 agrees at 11 bases. Unmatched junction bases numbered 15, after V lost 5 bases and J lost 3 bases. Per the germline V gene, CDR1 is MNHNY and CDR2 is SVGAGI (reference sequence). The length of the CDR3 is 19 residues. The CDR3 nucleotides are TGTGCCAGCAGTCGGACCGGGACAGGGGGTCGCAGGGGCTACAATGAGCAGTTCTTC. This encodes CASSRTGTGGRRGYNEQFF.

The gene calls are TRBV10-3 and TRBJ2-5, with D uncertain. Germline V gene sequence: CDR1 ENHRY, CDR2 SYGVKD. The CDR3 covers 13 residues. The germline V and J ends were trimmed by 3 bases and 3 bases, with 8 bases remaining between them. The CDR3 sequence is CAISDSAEETQYF. CDR3 DNA sequence: TGTGCCATCAGTGACTCCGCAGAAGAGACCCAGTACTTC.

The CDR3 sequence: CAWQGVPTEAFF. CDR3 in DNA: TGTGCCTGGCAGGGGGTCCCGACTGAAGCTTTCTTT. V gene TRBV30 combines with J gene TRBJ1-1, with 7 bases fitting TRBD1. V lost 5 bases, J lost 5 bases, and 5 bases stayed unmatched. In germline, CDR1 is GTSNPN, CDR2 SVGIG (reference sequence). CDR3 length: 12 residues.

The chain carries TRBV19 and TRBJ2-5, with 10 bases that match TRBD2. CDR3 length equals 14 residues. The germline V gene encodes CDR1 LNHDA and CDR2 SQIVND (reference sequence). The V and J ends lost 3 bases and 4 bases, in that order; junction bases with no gene match: 2. CDR3 in amino acids: CASSILAGGETQYF. In DNA form, the CDR3 reads TGTGCCAGTAGTATTTTAGCGGGGGGAGAGACCCAGTACTTC.

The genes are TRBV2 and TRBJ2-7; D possibly corresponds to TRBD1 (7 bases). Trimming pared 6 bases from V and 4 bases from J, leaving 19 bases between. The germline V gene has CDR1 SNHLY and CDR2 FYNNEI. The length of the CDR3 is 15 residues. CDR3 region: CASSLQGGSAYEQYF. The CDR3 bases are TGTGCCAGCAGCCTCCAGGGGGGTAGTGCGTACGAGCAGTACTTC.

This clone was counted a single time. The chain has TRBV5-1 and TRBJ2-1; TRBD2 might be the D (5 bases). The CDR3 loop spans 17 amino acids. V was cut by 4 bases and J by 0 bases, with 17 bases left in between. CDR1 and CDR2 (germline): SGHRS, YFSETQ. The CDR3 spells CASSPSWTRSSYNEQFF. In DNA, the CDR3 is TGCGCCAGCAGCCCCAGTTGGACTCGTAGCTCCTACAATGAGCAGTTCTTC.

This chain links TRBV10-2 with TRBJ1-2, with 9 bases matching TRBD1. Losses at the gene ends were 6 bases for V and 2 bases for J; bases not matched to a gene: 7. The CDR3 sequence is 15 residues long. Germline values: CDR1 WSHSY, CDR2 SAAADI. Here the CDR3 DNA reads TGCGCCAGCAGGGAACAGGGGGCTCAGAACTATGGCTACACCTTC. Protein: CASREQGAQNYGYTF.

V is TRBV6-5 and J is TRBJ2-1; a possible D gene is TRBD2 (5 bases). Germline V gives CDR1 MNHEY, CDR2 SVGAGI. Trimming cost V 6 bases and J 0 bases, with 6 bases left between them. The CDR3 covers 13 residues. The CDR3 spells CASSGVSYNEQFF. The CDR3 region has the DNA TGTGCCAGCAGCGGGGTCTCCTACAATGAGCAGTTCTTC.

V gene TRBV19 combines with J gene TRBJ1-3; 7 bases match TRBD1. V lost 4 bases, J lost 4 bases, and 7 bases stayed unmatched. CDR1 is LNHDA, CDR2 SQIVND, per germline (reference sequence). The CDR3 extends over 15 amino acids. CDR3 amino acids: CASSTHRGAGNTIYF. The CDR3 DNA is TGTGCCAGTAGTACTCACAGGGGCGCAGGAAACACCATATATTTT.

Remarks on this clone: The germline gene is not matched at one end of the junction; a read error may be the cause. V and J are TRBV7-7 and TRBJ2-5; 9 bases align to TRBD1. This CDR3 is built from 15 residues. Per the germline V gene, CDR1 is SSHAT and CDR2 is FNYEAQ (reference sequence). CDR3 nucleotides: TGTGCTAGCAGCTCGGACAGGGGCGATCAAGAGACCCAGTACTTC. It codes for CASSSDRGDQETQYF.

This clone occurred a few times. The CDR3 nucleotides read TGTGCCAGCAGCTTGGACAGTCCATATGGCTACACCTTC. Translated: CASSLDSPYGYTF. The chain has TRBV7-9 and TRBJ1-2; tentatively, D is TRBD1 (6 bases). The ends were cut back, 3 bases at V and 5 bases at J, with 10 bases in the middle. The CDR3 is 13 amino acids. Germline CDR1 SEHNR, CDR2 FQNEAQ (reference sequence).

The chain carries TRBV7-9 and TRBJ1-6; D possibly corresponds to TRBD1 (5 bases). Deletions cut 7 bases from V and 0 bases from J, with 10 bases between. The CDR3 covers 15 residues. Per germline, CDR1 SEHNR and CDR2 FQNEAQ (reference sequence). CDR3 nucleotide sequence: TGTGCCAGCATAGGGGTGAGCTCCTATAATTCACCCCTCCACTTT. Translated: CASIGVSSYNSPLHF.

The chain has TRBV10-3 and TRBJ1-6, with 7 bases that match TRBD1. V lost 6 bases to trimming and J lost 7 bases; unmatched junction nucleotides: 6. This CDR3 contains 14 residues. The germline V gene encodes CDR1 ENHRY and CDR2 SYGVKD. CDR3 nucleotides: TGTGCCATCAGAATGGACAGGAAGAATTCACCCCTCCACTTT. Protein sequence: CAIRMDRKNSPLHF.